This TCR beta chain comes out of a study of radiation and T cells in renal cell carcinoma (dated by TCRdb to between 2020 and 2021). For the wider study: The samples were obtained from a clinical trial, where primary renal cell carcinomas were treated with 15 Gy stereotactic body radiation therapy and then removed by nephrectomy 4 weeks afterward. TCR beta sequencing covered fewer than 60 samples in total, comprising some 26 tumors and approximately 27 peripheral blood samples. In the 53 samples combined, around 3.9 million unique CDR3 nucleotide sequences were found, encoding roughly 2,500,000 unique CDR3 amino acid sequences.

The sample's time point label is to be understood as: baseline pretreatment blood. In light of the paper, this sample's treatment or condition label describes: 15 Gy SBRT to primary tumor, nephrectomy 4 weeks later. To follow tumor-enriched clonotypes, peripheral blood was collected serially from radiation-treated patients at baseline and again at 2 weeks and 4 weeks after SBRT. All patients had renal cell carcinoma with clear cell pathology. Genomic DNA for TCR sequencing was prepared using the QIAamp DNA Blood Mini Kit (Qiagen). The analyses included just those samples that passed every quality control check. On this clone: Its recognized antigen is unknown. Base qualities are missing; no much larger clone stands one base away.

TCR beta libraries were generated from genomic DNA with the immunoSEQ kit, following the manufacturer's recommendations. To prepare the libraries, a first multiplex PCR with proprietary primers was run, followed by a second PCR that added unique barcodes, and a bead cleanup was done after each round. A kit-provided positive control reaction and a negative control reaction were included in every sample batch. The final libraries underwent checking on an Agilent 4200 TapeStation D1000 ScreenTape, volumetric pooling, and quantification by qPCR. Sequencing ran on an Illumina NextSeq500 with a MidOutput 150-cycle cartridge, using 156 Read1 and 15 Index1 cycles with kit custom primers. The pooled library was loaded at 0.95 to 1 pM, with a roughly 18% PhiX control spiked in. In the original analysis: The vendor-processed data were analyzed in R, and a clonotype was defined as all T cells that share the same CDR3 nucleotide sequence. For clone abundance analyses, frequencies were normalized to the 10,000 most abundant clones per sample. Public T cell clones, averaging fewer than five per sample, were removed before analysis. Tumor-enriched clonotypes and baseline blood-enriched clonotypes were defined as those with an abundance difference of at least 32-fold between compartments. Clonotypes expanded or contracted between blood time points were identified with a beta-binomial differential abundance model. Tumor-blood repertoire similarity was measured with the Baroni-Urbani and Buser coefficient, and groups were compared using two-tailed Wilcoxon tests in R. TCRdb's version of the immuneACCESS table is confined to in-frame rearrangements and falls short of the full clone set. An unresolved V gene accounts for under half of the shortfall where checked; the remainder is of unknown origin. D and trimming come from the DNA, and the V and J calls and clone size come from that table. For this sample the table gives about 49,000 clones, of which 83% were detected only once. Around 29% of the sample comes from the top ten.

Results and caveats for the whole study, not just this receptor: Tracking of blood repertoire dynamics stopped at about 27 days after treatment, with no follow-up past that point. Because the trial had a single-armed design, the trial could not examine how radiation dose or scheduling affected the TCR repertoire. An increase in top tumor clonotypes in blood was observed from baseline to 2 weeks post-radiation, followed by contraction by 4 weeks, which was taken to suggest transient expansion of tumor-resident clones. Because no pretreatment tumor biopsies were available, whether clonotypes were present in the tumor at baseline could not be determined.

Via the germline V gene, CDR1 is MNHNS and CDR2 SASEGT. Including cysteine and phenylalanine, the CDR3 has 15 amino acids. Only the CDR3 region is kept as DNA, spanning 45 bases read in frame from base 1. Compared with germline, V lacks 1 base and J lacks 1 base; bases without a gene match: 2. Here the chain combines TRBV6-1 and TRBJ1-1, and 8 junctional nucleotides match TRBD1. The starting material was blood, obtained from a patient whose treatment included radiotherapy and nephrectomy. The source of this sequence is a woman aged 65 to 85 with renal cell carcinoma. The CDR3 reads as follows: CASSEGDRSNTEAFF. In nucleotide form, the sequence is TGTGCCAGCAGTGAAGGGGACAGGTCGAACACTGAAGCTTTCTTT.